A single sample gave rise to the 13 T cell receptor beta chains below, sequenced in a study of shared clonotypes between healthy human individuals. Only CD45RO-negative cells positively selected for CCR7 counted as naive CD8 cells, so terminally differentiated effector memory CD45RA+ cells were excluded. Sequencing used immunoSEQ multiplex PCR; TCRdb keeps in-frame clones, though not all of them. This table has just over 2,000,000 clones, just under 95% appearing once. The material sequenced was naive CD8+ T cells sorted from blood. These receptors were collected from a man aged 18-30 years in good health.

As to this clone: The same CDR3 is also encoded by other DNA sequences in this sample. This sequence joins TRBV4-1 and TRBJ1-2; D is undetermined. Germline CDR1 reads MGHRA; CDR2 reads YSYEKL. CDR3 size: 13 residues. Trimming shortened V by 2 bases and J by 2 bases, and 6 bases separated the two germline ends. CDR3 amino acids: CASSQTINYGYTF. As DNA, the CDR3 is TGCGCCAGCAGCCAAACAATCAACTATGGCTACACCTTC.

The chain has TRBV27 and TRBJ2-1; D not resolved. The germline V and J ends were trimmed by 6 bases and 1 base, with 16 bases remaining between them. Per germline, CDR1 MNHEY and CDR2 SMNVEV (reference sequence). The CDR3 has 16 residues. This CDR3 reads CASSYEPPLSYNEQFF. The CDR3 nucleotides are TGTGCCAGCAGCTACGAGCCCCCACTTTCCTACAATGAGCAGTTCTTC.

In this sample, this clone turned up once. The chain links TRBV4-1 to TRBJ2-3; no reliable D call. V shed 1 base and J shed 9 bases, with 14 bases lying between them. This CDR3 contains 14 residues. Per germline, CDR1 MGHRA and CDR2 YSYEKL. CDR3 residues: CASSQGGSLETQYF. The DNA of the CDR3 is TGCGCCAGCAGCCAAGGCGGTAGCCTGGAGACGCAGTATTTT.

The gene calls are TRBV30 and TRBJ2-1; no firm D call. CDR1 and CDR2 from the germline V gene are GTSNPN and SVGIG (reference sequence). V was pared by 0 bases and J by 7 bases, with 7 bases between. This CDR3 spans 12 amino acids. The DNA of the CDR3 is TGTGCCTGGAGTGTACCCGCAAATGAGCAGTTCTTC. As protein: CAWSVPANEQFF.

V is TRBV29-1 and J is TRBJ2-1, with D tentatively TRBD2 (6 bases). This CDR3 comprises 15 residues. Trimming cost V 1 base and J 2 bases, with 12 bases left between them. The germline CDR1 and CDR2 sequences are SQVTM and ANQGSEA. Here the CDR3 reads CSVEGGETTYNEQFF. The CDR3 region has the DNA TGCAGCGTTGAAGGCGGGGAGACCACCTACAATGAGCAGTTCTTC.

The chain employs TRBV28 and TRBJ2-1; 11 nucleotides align to TRBD2. V was pared by 5 bases and J by 10 bases, with 13 bases of the junction left unmatched. The germline V gene encodes CDR1 MDHEN and CDR2 SYDVKM. This CDR3 region has 16 residues. The CDR3 loop reads CASSPLAGGPRKEQFF. For the CDR3, the DNA is TGTGCCAGCAGTCCCCTAGCGGGGGGCCCGAGGAAGGAGCAGTTCTTC.

The chain is built from TRBV19 and TRBJ2-7; TRBD2 might be the D (6 bases). V was pared by 7 bases and J by 1 base, with 11 bases between. This CDR3 has 13 residues. Germline-derived CDR1 and CDR2 are LNHDA and SQIVND (reference sequence). CDR3 sequence: CASMGGLSYEQYF. CDR3 nucleotide sequence: TGTGCCAGTATGGGGGGACTTTCCTACGAGCAGTACTTC.

J is TRBJ1-2 and V is TRBV19; tentative D call: TRBD1 (6 bases). Germline values: CDR1 LNHDA, CDR2 SQIVND (reference sequence). Trimming left V 6 bases short and J 0 bases short, with 11 bases between. CDR3 size: 14 residues. CDR3 in amino acids: CASSFTGTNYGYTF. The CDR3 DNA follows: TGTGCCAGTAGCTTCACAGGGACTAACTATGGCTACACCTTC. The full variable domain, completed using reference TRBV19 and TRBJ1-2, is DGGITQSPKYLFRKEGQNVTLSCEQNLNHDAMYWYRQDPGQGLRLIYYSQIVNDFQKGDIAEGYSVSREKKESFPLTVTSAQKNPTAFYLCASSFTGTNYGYTFGSGTRLTVV.

The chain links TRBV27 to TRBJ2-1, with 8 nucleotides matching TRBD2. Looked up from germline, CDR1 is MNHEY and CDR2 is SMNVEV (reference sequence). The CDR3 is made up of 14 amino acids. J was trimmed by 3 bases and V by 8 bases; bases with no gene match: 6. CDR3 nucleotides: TGTGCCAGCGCCACGGGGGGGGACTACAATGAGCAGTTCTTC. Translation gives CASATGGDYNEQFF.

This chain uses TRBV5-6 with TRBJ1-6; possibly TRBD1 for D (5 bases). Trimming cost V 8 bases and J 7 bases, with 16 bases left between them. This CDR3 region has 14 residues. Germline-derived CDR1 and CDR2 are SGHDT and YYEEEE. CDR3 amino acids: CASPGGGRNSPLHF. The CDR3 DNA sequence: TGTGCCAGTCCCGGTGGGGGACGGAATTCACCCCTCCACTTT.

The chain combines TRBV9 with TRBJ1-2; 11 bases agree with TRBD1. J gave up 7 bases and V 3 bases, and 2 bases lay outside the gene matches. Germline loops: CDR1 SGDLS, CDR2 YYNGEE. This CDR3 has 13 residues. In DNA form, the CDR3 reads TGTGCCAGCAGCGGGACAGGGGGCTTTGGCTACACCTTC. It codes for CASSGTGGFGYTF.

The chain has TRBV6-1 and TRBJ2-7; D gene uncertain. The CDR3 contains 16 residues. V was shortened by 7 bases and J by 2 bases, with 21 bases between the two germline ends. Germline assignment: CDR1 MNHNS and CDR2 SASEGT. The CDR3 region has the DNA TGTGCCAGCAAAGAAGCGCTGGGTTCGGTGGCCTACGAGCAGTACTTC. Its translation is CASKEALGSVAYEQYF.

V is TRBV13 and J is TRBJ2-7; 9 positions agree with TRBD1. CDR1 and CDR2 from the germline V gene are PRHDT and FYEKMQ (reference sequence). This CDR3 region has 12 residues. V dropped 4 bases and J dropped 6; count of bases not matched to a gene: 1. Here the CDR3 reads CASSYRGREQYF. The CDR3 DNA reads as TGTGCCAGCAGCTACAGGGGGCGCGAGCAGTACTTC.